A single sample is the source of the 7 T cell receptor beta chains below, sequenced in a study of cytomegalovirus exposure and HLA in healthy donors. Both 60 Vbeta primers and 13 Jbeta primers went into the PCR. Method: immunoSEQ multiplex PCR; TCRdb's copy keeps in-frame clones and lacks some. The repertoire has about 140,000 clones, more than 60% of them found once; the top ten carry around 9.1%. The sequencing input was PBMCs. The source of these receptors is a woman between 45 and 60 years old in good health and CMV-seropositive.

V gene TRBV5-6 combines with J gene TRBJ2-7; the match to TRBD1 covers 8 bases. CDR3 length equals 16 residues. Germline CDR1 and CDR2: SGHDT and YYEEEE. V gave up 4 bases and J gave up 7 bases; unmatched junction bases: 16. The CDR3 is CASSPLGAGGAGEQYF. CDR3 coding DNA: TGTGCCAGCAGCCCCCTGGGGGCAGGGGGCGCTGGAGAGCAGTACTTC.

This clone was detected a few times. The CDR3 DNA sequence: TGTGCCAGCACACGACAGGGGGCAGCGGAAGGCTACACCTTC. Protein sequence: CASTRQGAAEGYTF. V is TRBV9 and J is TRBJ1-2, with TRBD1 matching over 10 bases. Trimming at V came to 6 bases and at J to 8 bases, leaving 10 bases not matched to a gene. The CDR3 is made up of 14 amino acids. Germline V lookup: CDR1 SGDLS, CDR2 YYNGEE.

The chain carries TRBV12-5 and TRBJ1-1; D is perhaps TRBD1 (5 bases). This CDR3 is built from 14 residues. Germline V gene data show CDR1 as LGHNT and CDR2 as FRNRAP. V lost 0 bases, J lost 8 bases, and 13 bases lay in between. This CDR3 reads CASGLVRSGSEAFF. CDR3 bases: TGTGCTAGTGGTTTGGTACGGTCAGGGTCGGAAGCTTTCTTT.

J is TRBJ1-2 and V is TRBV4-2, with 9 bases lining up with TRBD1. This CDR3 contains 16 residues. Germline-derived CDR1 and CDR2 are LGHNA and YNFKEQ. The V and J ends lost 4 bases and 0 bases, in that order; junction bases with no gene match: 6. CDR3 nucleotides: TGTGCCAGCAGCCCCCCCCGGGACAGGGCTAACTATGGCTACACCTTC. It specifies CASSPPRDRANYGYTF.

This chain links TRBV28 with TRBJ2-7, with 7 positions matching TRBD1. Losses at the gene ends were 7 bases for V and 5 bases for J; bases not matched to a gene: 11. This CDR3 is 14 amino acids long. Germline lookup yields CDR1 MDHEN and CDR2 SYDVKM. The CDR3 region is CASIADRNPNEQYF. The CDR3 DNA sequence: TGTGCCAGCATCGCGGACAGGAACCCAAACGAGCAGTACTTC.

This chain links TRBV7-2 with TRBJ2-7, with TRBD1 as a possible D gene (5 bases). Germline-derived CDR1 and CDR2 are SGHTA and FQGNSA. CDR3 length: 14 amino acids. V shed 1 base and J shed 3 bases, with 10 bases lying between them. The CDR3 is CASSLVVRDYEQYF. DNA of the CDR3: TGTGCCAGCAGCTTAGTAGTCAGGGACTACGAGCAGTACTTC.

This chain links TRBV7-2 with TRBJ2-5; 16 bases line up with TRBD2. The CDR3 contains 17 residues. Trimming took 1 base from V and 3 from J; bases not matched to a gene: 2. Germline V gene data show CDR1 as SGHTA and CDR2 as FQGNSA. The CDR3 is CASSLVGLAGGKETQYF. The CDR3 bases are TGTGCCAGCAGCTTAGTGGGACTAGCGGGGGGGAAAGAGACCCAGTACTTC.